Listed below are T cell receptor beta chains from one sample, sequenced in a study of control samples from healthy donors and cancer patients. Method: immunoSEQ multiplex PCR; TCRdb's copy keeps in-frame clones and lacks some. The repertoire consists of over 25,000 clones, with roughly nine tenths occurring once and the leading ten covering about 3.9%. Sequencing was performed on formalin-fixed, paraffin-embedded tissue. These receptors came from a female donor with melanoma. CDR3s include the opening cysteine and the closing phenylalanine or tryptophan. Each record gives: V gene, CDR3 protein.

TRBV19 CASTRGTVDADTQYF
TRBV2 CASYRQTYEQYF
TRBV10-1 CASSEKRVQNEQFF
TRBV19 CASSNRGRPPFEAFF
TRBV10-2 CASSVDRVGSPLHF
TRBV29-1 CRAIGTGNQPQHF
TRBV10-3 CAISESGLAGSDTQYF
TRBV29-1 CSVNRGKGPYNEQFF
TRBV6-5 CASSFTGTKKNRVF
TRBV6-1 CASSETLAGGLQETQYF
TRBV2 CASSFPTGGGQPQHF
TRBV11-3 CANHRTSGVMSQYF
TRBV7-8 CASSLIAYEQYF
TRBV10-1 CASSDHRDLNNEQFF
TRBV5-1 CASSRDGMKNTEAFF
TRBV7-9 CASSPQGFSEAFF
TRBV7-8 CASSPYRILAKNIQYF
TRBV18 CASSQGHSSGNTIYF
TRBV24-1 CATSDPKSRRGEQFF
TRBV28 CASSSSGGPVETQYF
TRBV7-2 CASSTTRQETQYF
TRBV27 CASSLSGTYGYTF
TRBV12-3/TRBV12-4 CASSPTLNLGYTF
TRBV30 CACPDRVDYGYTF
TRBV7-9 CASSLVDPNEKLFF
TRBV18 CASSLGQNTGELFF
TRBV30 CAWSVLAGEGYTF
TRBV29-1 CSVDSTNYGYTF
TRBV2 CASSPQGWQFF
TRBV29-1 CSVHAQSSGANVLTF
TRBV2 CASSVLAGVADTQYF
TRBV24-1 CAPSRAESYEQYF
TRBV28 CASSPPPGQGTYGYTF
TRBV4-1 CASSQETSGGAGRGEQYF